This passage covers 28 T cell receptor beta chains from one sample sequenced in a study of beta chain features in type 1 diabetes. Expressed TCRB transcripts were sequenced, since all the RNA that had been isolated was reverse transcribed. Profiling relied on immunoSEQ multiplex PCR, and the TCRdb table lists in-frame clones only, not all of them. Counted here are 900,000 or so clones, 17% occurring once; the ten biggest clones make up 0.02% to 0.025%. What was sequenced was naive CD4+ T cells from blood. Every receptor here comes from a young woman in good health.

The V call is TRBV7-2, the J call TRBJ1-1; D might be TRBD1 (5 bases). The CDR3 totals 16 residues. Germline CDR1 reads SGHTA; CDR2 reads FQGNSA. The V end lost 4 bases, the J end lost 3 bases, and 18 bases lay between the germline ends. Here the CDR3 reads CASSSPPRGGDTEAFF. For the CDR3, the DNA is TGTGCCAGCAGCTCCCCGCCCCGGGGCGGTGACACTGAAGCTTTCTTT.

Of note for this clone: Other DNA sequences in the sample encode the same CDR3. The chain employs TRBV25-1 and TRBJ2-1; 7 nucleotides match TRBD1. CDR3 length: 15 amino acids. V lost 5 bases to trimming and J lost 10 bases; unmatched junction nucleotides: 14. CDR1 MGHDK and CDR2 SYGVNS come from the germline V gene. As DNA, the CDR3 is TGTGCCAGCAGTCCAGTCATGACAGGGTGGGGGGAGCAGTTCTTC. It is translated as CASSPVMTGWGEQFF.

Here the CDR3 reads CASSLQRDQPYEQYF. DNA for the CDR3: TGTGCCAGCAGCCTGCAACGGGACCAACCCTACGAGCAGTACTTC. The rearrangement uses TRBV7-9 and TRBJ2-5; D is possibly TRBD1 or TRBD2 (5 bases each). The DNA end lines up better with TRBJ2-7; the J call may be wrong. The CDR3 has 15 residues. The germline V gene has CDR1 SEHNR and CDR2 FQNEAQ (reference sequence).

This clone appeared a few times. CDR3 DNA sequence: TGTGCCAGCAGCTGGGGACAGGGGGCTGCGGGGGAGCTGTTTTTT. Encoded protein: CASSWGQGAAGELFF. The rearrangement uses TRBV11-3 and TRBJ2-2; 12 bases align to TRBD1. Germline V gives CDR1 SGHNT, CDR2 YENEEA. The J segment lost 8 bases and the V segment lost 4 bases, leaving 5 bases of the junction unmatched. CDR3 length equals 15 residues. The variable domain in full, completed from reference TRBV11-3 and TRBJ2-2, reads EAGVVQSPRYKIIEKKQPVAFWCNPISGHNTLYWYLQNLGQGPELLIRYENEEAVDDSQLPKDRFSAERLKGVDSTLKIQPAELGDSAVYLCASSWGQGAAGELFFGEGSRLTVL.

This chain joins TRBV18 and TRBJ2-1; 7 nucleotides align to TRBD1. The germline V gene has CDR1 KGHSH and CDR2 LQKENI. V lost 2 bases to trimming and J lost 10 bases; unmatched junction nucleotides: 8. The CDR3 length is 14 residues. The CDR3 spells CASSPGERGREQFF. CDR3 in DNA: TGTGCCAGCTCACCAGGAGAAAGGGGGCGGGAGCAGTTCTTC.

This chain uses TRBV27 with TRBJ2-1, with 8 bases identical to TRBD1. Trimming at V came to 4 bases and at J to 9 bases, leaving 14 bases not matched to a gene. This CDR3 spans 16 amino acids. Germline V lookup: CDR1 MNHEY, CDR2 SMNVEV (reference sequence). CDR3: CASSSYRPGQDIEQFF. CDR3 bases: TGTGCCAGCAGTTCCTACCGGCCGGGACAGGATATTGAGCAGTTCTTC.

The gene calls are TRBV5-4 and TRBJ1-1, with a weak D call TRBD1 (5 bases). The germline V and J ends were trimmed by 0 bases and 0 bases, with 9 bases remaining between them. This CDR3 spans 15 amino acids. Germline CDR1 and CDR2: SGHNT and YYREEE (reference sequence). In DNA form, the CDR3 reads TGTGCCAGCAGCTTGGAAGCAGGGCTGAACACTGAAGCTTTCTTT. Translated, it gives CASSLEAGLNTEAFF.

This chain connects TRBV4-3 to TRBJ2-2; D uncertain. In germline, CDR1 is LGHNA, CDR2 YSLEER. The CDR3 length is 18 residues. Trimming took off 1 base at V and 5 bases at J, with 20 bases between the two ends. CDR3 nucleotide sequence: TGCGCCAGCAGCCAAGCCGACCGTCCGGGTCCCAGAACCGGGGAGCTGTTTTTT. Its translation: CASSQADRPGPRTGELFF.

This clone has a handful of counts. The chain uses TRBV7-2 and TRBJ2-7, with 9 bases fitting TRBD1. Trimming took 6 bases from V and 4 from J; bases not matched to a gene: 4. Germline V lookup: CDR1 SGHTA, CDR2 FQGNSA. The CDR3 has 13 amino acids. The CDR3 is CASRGQGRYEQYF. As DNA, the CDR3 is TGTGCCAGCAGGGGACAGGGAAGGTACGAGCAGTACTTC.

This clone was observed a few times. The CDR3 sequence is CASSLLGYAYEQYF. Here the CDR3 DNA reads TGTGCCAGCAGCTTACTAGGGTATGCCTACGAGCAGTACTTC. The chain has TRBV7-2 and TRBJ2-7; D is unresolved. The V gene lost 2 bases and the J gene lost 2 bases, with 10 bases spanning the gap. The CDR3 has 14 residues. The V gene's germline CDR1 is SGHTA and CDR2 FQGNSA.

The genes are TRBV7-9 and TRBJ1-2, with TRBD1 identical over 9 bases. J was trimmed by 4 bases and V by 1 base; bases with no gene match: 10. The germline V gene encodes CDR1 SEHNR and CDR2 FQNEAQ (reference sequence). This CDR3 comprises 17 residues. In DNA, the CDR3 is TGTGCCAGCAGCTTAGTCCCCGGGACAGGGACTCTCTATGGCTACACCTTC. Translation: CASSLVPGTGTLYGYTF.

CDR3 coding DNA: TGTGCCAGCAGCTCCGGGACTAGCAGTTCAGATACGCAGTATTTT. Translating it yields CASSSGTSSSDTQYF. The rearrangement joins TRBV5-4 to TRBJ2-3, with TRBD2 identical over 9 bases. V lost 3 bases to trimming and J lost 4 bases; unmatched junction nucleotides: 6. This CDR3 has 15 residues. The V gene's germline CDR1 is SGHNT and CDR2 YYREEE (reference sequence).

The chain employs TRBV9 and TRBJ2-1; possibly TRBD2 for D (6 bases). CDR3 length equals 16 residues. In germline, CDR1 is SGDLS, CDR2 YYNGEE. The V and J ends lost 0 bases and 2 bases respectively, with 12 bases between them. CDR3 DNA: TGTGCCAGCAGCGTAGGACTTCTAGCGACCTACAATGAGCAGTTCTTC. Its protein product is CASSVGLLATYNEQFF.

This clone was picked up a small number of times. The rearrangement links TRBV15 to TRBJ2-1; D not certain. Deletions cut 3 bases from V and 0 bases from J, with 9 bases between. The CDR3 spans 15 residues. Germline V lookup: CDR1 LNHNV, CDR2 YYDKDF (reference sequence). The CDR3 coding sequence is TGTGCCACCAGCAGGACCGGTAGCTCCTACAATGAGCAGTTCTTC. Translating it yields CATSRTGSSYNEQFF.

This clone appeared a few times. The J gene is TRBJ2-7, the V gene TRBV28; D is unresolved. Germline CDR1 MDHEN, CDR2 SYDVKM. V lost 6 bases and J 2 bases, leaving 8 bases between the germline ends. CDR3 length: 12 residues. The CDR3 coding sequence is TGTGCCAGCAGCACCGAGCCCTACGAGCAGTACTTC. Its translation: CASSTEPYEQYF. Full variable domain (remainder filled in from reference TRBV28 and TRBJ2-7): DVKVTQSSRYLVKRTGEKVFLECVQDMDHENMFWYRQDPGLGLRLIYFSYDVKMKEKGDIPEGYSVSREKKERFSLILESASTNQTSMYLCASSTEPYEQYFGPGTRLTVT.

This clone was picked up a small number of times. The V gene is TRBV28, the J gene TRBJ2-1, with TRBD2 as a possible D gene (5 bases). The CDR3 is 12 amino acids. The V and J ends lost 6 bases and 6 bases respectively, with 9 bases between them. CDR1 and CDR2 (germline): MDHEN, SYDVKM. CDR3 loop: CASRTDSNEQFF. In DNA form, the CDR3 reads TGTGCCAGCAGAACGGACTCCAATGAGCAGTTCTTC. Full variable domain (remainder filled in from reference TRBV28 and TRBJ2-1): DVKVTQSSRYLVKRTGEKVFLECVQDMDHENMFWYRQDPGLGLRLIYFSYDVKMKEKGDIPEGYSVSREKKERFSLILESASTNQTSMYLCASRTDSNEQFFGPGTRLTVL.

The chain employs TRBV7-6 and TRBJ2-7, with D possibly being TRBD1 (6 bases). V shed 2 bases and J shed 6 bases, with 14 bases lying between them. Germline V lookup: CDR1 SGHVS, CDR2 FNYEAQ. CDR3 length equals 14 residues. The CDR3 DNA reads as TGTGCCAGCAGCTTACGAGGACAGATGGGCGAGCAGTACTTC. Translation: CASSLRGQMGEQYF.

V gene TRBV7-2 combines with J gene TRBJ2-2, with D maybe TRBD2 (5 bases). Trimming removed 1 base from V and 6 bases from J, with 6 bases in between. Germline values: CDR1 SGHTA, CDR2 FQGNSA. CDR3 length: 13 amino acids. CDR3 loop: CASSLDGAGELFF. CDR3 coding DNA: TGTGCCAGCAGCTTAGACGGGGCCGGGGAGCTGTTTTTT.

Only a few counts were recorded for this clone. The rearrangement links TRBV7-9 to TRBJ1-1, with D possibly matching TRBD1 (5 bases). Trimming removed 2 bases from V and 3 bases from J, with 13 bases in between. The germline V gene has CDR1 SEHNR and CDR2 FQNEAQ (reference sequence). The CDR3 is made up of 15 amino acids. The CDR3 spells CASSLSTAGYTEAFF. CDR3 nucleotides: TGTGCCAGCAGCTTATCGACAGCTGGTTACACTGAAGCTTTCTTT.

V usage is TRBV7-2 and J usage is TRBJ2-3; the D is unclear. CDR3 length: 15 amino acids. Trimming stripped 2 bases from V and 1 base from J, with 10 bases between. Germline V gene data show CDR1 as SGHTA and CDR2 as FQGNSA. CDR3 sequence: CASSLWKQRTDTQYF. The CDR3 coding sequence is TGTGCCAGCAGCTTATGGAAGCAGCGCACAGATACGCAGTATTTT.

This clone was seen a handful of times. The chain joins TRBV28 to TRBJ2-1; the D gene is possibly TRBD1 (6 bases). This CDR3 is 16 amino acids long. The germline V gene has CDR1 MDHEN and CDR2 SYDVKM. Trimming removed 6 bases from V and 1 base from J, with 16 bases in between. The CDR3 loop is CASSPWGRPSYNEQFF. CDR3 nucleotides: TGTGCCAGCAGCCCTTGGGGGCGACCTTCCTACAATGAGCAGTTCTTC.

The gene calls are TRBV28 and TRBJ1-2; D is unresolved. Trimming took 5 bases from V and 3 from J, leaving 16 bases between them. CDR3 size: 15 residues. Looked up from germline, CDR1 is MDHEN and CDR2 is SYDVKM. Written as DNA, the CDR3 is TGTGCCAGCAGTCCTATCACAGTGGGTGACTATGGCTACACCTTC. It codes for CASSPITVGDYGYTF.

The chain recombines TRBV4-3 with TRBJ2-2; no definite D call. V was shortened by 0 bases and J by 3 bases, with 11 bases between the two germline ends. Germline V lookup: CDR1 LGHNA, CDR2 YSLEER. The CDR3 runs to 16 residues. As DNA, the CDR3 is TGCGCCAGCAGCCAAGATCTGCATCCTGACACCGGGGAGCTGTTTTTT. Protein sequence: CASSQDLHPDTGELFF.

The rearrangement links TRBV29-1 to TRBJ2-5; 8 nucleotides line up with TRBD1. Per germline, CDR1 SQVTM and CDR2 ANQGSEA. CDR3 length: 14 amino acids. J was trimmed by 5 bases and V by 0 bases; bases with no gene match: 5. The CDR3 loop is CSVEDPGGRETQYF. In DNA form, the CDR3 reads TGCAGCGTTGAAGACCCAGGGGGCCGGGAGACCCAGTACTTC. Supplemented by reference TRBV29-1 and TRBJ2-5, the full variable domain reads SAVISQKPSRDICQRGTSLTIQCQVDSQVTMMFWYRQQPGQSLTLIATANQGSEATYESGFVIDKFPISRPNLTFSTLTVSNMSPEDSSIYLCSVEDPGGRETQYFGPGTRLLVL.

The rearrangement joins TRBV14 to TRBJ2-4; D is ambiguous. Germline-derived CDR1 and CDR2 are SGHDN and FVKESK. Trimming shortened V by 1 base and J by 6 bases, and 1 base separated the two germline ends. The CDR3 covers 11 residues. The DNA for the CDR3 is TGTGCCAGCAGCCAAGCAAACATTCAGTACTTC. As protein: CASSQANIQYF.

This chain joins TRBV7-9 and TRBJ2-2; D is possibly TRBD1 (6 bases). Germline CDR1 SEHNR, CDR2 FQNEAQ (reference sequence). Trimming cost V 0 bases and J 2 bases, with 10 bases left between them. The CDR3 consists of 16 residues. CDR3 sequence reads: CASSLAYRVNTGELFF. In DNA, the CDR3 is TGTGCCAGCAGCTTAGCTTACAGGGTTAACACCGGGGAGCTGTTTTTT.

This chain uses TRBV4-2 with TRBJ1-3; 7 nucleotides agree with TRBD1. V lost 1 base and J lost 0; bases outside the gene matches: 6. This CDR3 region has 17 residues. From germline, CDR1 is LGHNA and CDR2 YNFKEQ. CDR3 in amino acids: CASSQAGQRHSGNTIYF. CDR3 bases: TGTGCCAGCAGCCAAGCGGGACAGAGACACTCTGGAAACACCATATATTTT.

V gene TRBV2 combines with J gene TRBJ2-7, with 8 bases identical to TRBD1. V gave up 4 bases and J gave up 2 bases; unmatched junction bases: 16. The CDR3 runs 18 residues. Germline V lookup: CDR1 SNHLY, CDR2 FYNNEI. CDR3 in amino acids: CASSGGEGGQGNPYEQYF. In DNA, the CDR3 is TGTGCCAGCAGTGGGGGGGAAGGAGGACAGGGAAATCCCTACGAGCAGTACTTC.